These 21 T cell receptor beta chains came from one sample sequenced in a study of T cell repertoires in cytomegalovirus infection. These receptors' targets are unknown. From the reads, TCRdb called clonotypes with MiXCR, one entry per CDR3 protein. Among roughly 350,000 distinct CDR3 sequences listed, approximately 35% were seen once. The sequences come from cultured PBMCs, collected from culture after CMV antigen stimulation. These receptors were collected from a human donor in good health (CMV status not recorded). Some clones in this sample may be carry-over from other donors' samples.

Comment on this clonotype: Compared with germline, one end of the junction differs, possibly owing to a read error. The genes are TRBV7-2 and TRBJ2-3, with D possibly TRBD2 on 6 matching bases. CDR1 is SGHTA, CDR2 FQGNSA, per germline. CDR3 length: 14 amino acids. CDR3 nucleotide sequence: TGTGCCAACAGCAGCCGACTAGATCCAGATACGCAGTATTTT. Its translation: CANSSRLDPDTQYF.

This clonotype was recorded a few times. The gene calls are TRBV28 and TRBJ1-4, with a possible D match to TRBD1 (5 bases). This CDR3 contains 11 residues. Deletions cut 5 bases from V and 10 bases from J, with 8 bases between. The germline gives CDR1 MDHEN, CDR2 SYDVKM. CDR3 sequence: CASSTQGKLFF. CDR3 nucleotides: TGTGCCAGCAGTACTCAGGGAAAACTGTTTTTT.

J is TRBJ2-5 and V is TRBV20-1, with TRBD2 identical over 10 bases. Germline CDR1 reads DFQATT; CDR2 reads SNEGSKA (reference sequence). With V trimmed by 7 bases and J by 5 bases, 4 bases remained unmatched. The length of the CDR3 is 12 residues. The CDR3 loop reads CSGAGGGETQYF. DNA for the CDR3: TGCAGTGGAGCGGGAGGGGGGGAGACCCAGTACTTC.

Of note for this clonotype: A read error may produce the germline difference seen at one junction end. CDR3 loop: CASSSSGLPQNTGELFF. Here the CDR3 DNA reads TGTGCTAGCAGCTCATCGGGACTACCCCAGAACACCGGGGAGCTGTTTTTT. V is TRBV7-7 and J is TRBJ2-2; 7 positions match TRBD2. The CDR3 extends over 17 amino acids. The germline gives CDR1 SSHAT, CDR2 FNYEAQ (reference sequence).

The J gene is TRBJ1-3, the V gene TRBV6-1; TRBD1 matches at 7 bases. The CDR3 length is 14 residues. The germline V gene has CDR1 MNHNS and CDR2 SASEGT. V was clipped by 3 bases and J by 8 bases; unmatched bases: 7. The CDR3 DNA follows: TGTGCCAGCAGTGAGACAGGGAGGATCCACACCATATATTTT. This gives the protein CASSETGRIHTIYF.

The gene calls are TRBV28 and TRBJ2-7; 9 nucleotides line up with TRBD2. Germline V CDR1 and CDR2: MDHEN, SYDVKM. With V trimmed by 5 bases and J by 3 bases, 11 bases remained unmatched. The CDR3 contains 16 residues. The CDR3 sequence is CASSIQREASFYEQYV. In DNA form, the CDR3 reads TGTGCCAGCAGTATTCAGCGGGAGGCCTCCTTCTACGAGCAGTACGTC.

In its sample, this clonotype was seen a few times. The chain has TRBV7-9 and TRBJ1-6, with 8 bases aligning to TRBD1. The CDR3 totals 14 residues. Germline assignment: CDR1 SEHNR and CDR2 FQNEAQ (reference sequence). The junction had 3 bases not matched to a gene; V was cut back by 7 bases and J by 4 bases. In DNA, the CDR3 is TGTGCCAGCAAGACAGGGGAATATAATTCACCCCTCCACTTT. Translating gives CASKTGEYNSPLHF.

This clonotype has more than one count but fewer than ten. Here the CDR3 reads CASSIGGGIDHYGYTF. DNA of the CDR3: TGTGCCAGTAGTATAGGAGGCGGGATTGATCACTATGGCTACACCTTC. The V call is TRBV19, the J call TRBJ1-2; D not resolved. Deletions cut 1 base from V and 3 bases from J, with 15 bases between. The CDR3 is made up of 16 amino acids. CDR1 is LNHDA, CDR2 SQIVND, per germline (reference sequence).

This rearrangement joins TRBV10-2 to TRBJ2-1; D may be TRBD2 (6 bases). The germline CDR1 and CDR2 sequences are WSHSY and SAAADI. The CDR3 extends over 18 amino acids. The ends were cut back, 2 bases at V and 7 bases at J, with 24 bases in the middle. The CDR3 DNA sequence: TGCGCCAGCAGTGAGATTGGGTCGTGGGAGGAGGTTCGAAATGAGCAGTTCTTC. It specifies CASSEIGSWEEVRNEQFF.

This clonotype has only one observation. This rearrangement joins TRBV3-1 to TRBJ2-1, with TRBD2 matching 8 bases. This CDR3 spans 12 amino acids. After removal of 4 bases from V and 10 bases from J, the junction contained 3 bases not matched to a gene. Per germline, CDR1 LGHDT and CDR2 YNNKEL (reference sequence). The CDR3 is CASSLWTSEQFF. The CDR3 DNA reads TGTGCCAGCAGCCTCTGGACTAGCGAGCAGTTCTTC.

The chain uses TRBV6-6 and TRBJ2-3; D is uncertain. Germline V gives CDR1 MNHNY, CDR2 SVGAGI (reference sequence). The CDR3 runs 17 residues. Trimming took off 2 bases at V and 1 base at J, with 16 bases between the two ends. The CDR3 region is CASSYVLARQGTDTQYF. The CDR3 nucleotides are TGTGCCAGCAGTTACGTGTTGGCCCGGCAGGGCACAGATACGCAGTATTTT.

CDR3 DNA: TGTGCCAGCAGTTCCGGACAGGGCGGCAATCAGCCCCAGCATTTT. Translating it yields CASSSGQGGNQPQHF. J is TRBJ1-5 and V is TRBV12-3 or TRBV12-4, with TRBD1 matching 8 bases. The CDR3 totals 15 residues. V shed 4 bases, J shed 2 bases, and the junction held 4 bases outside the gene matches.

The chain employs TRBV24-1 and TRBJ1-5; 7 nucleotides align to TRBD1. The trim removed 5 bases at V and 4 bases at J, leaving 4 bases unmatched. CDR1 and CDR2 from the germline V gene are KGHDR and SFDVKD. The CDR3 sequence is 14 residues long. CDR3 nucleotides: TGTGCCACCAGTGCCGGGACAGCTAATCAGCCCCAGCATTTT. Encoded protein: CATSAGTANQPQHF.

The table lists this clonotype with a few counts. The rearrangement links TRBV6-2 or TRBV6-3 to TRBJ1-2; TRBD1 agrees at 7 bases. J was trimmed by 3 bases and V by 5 bases; bases with no gene match: 6. CDR1 is MNHEY and CDR2 is SVGEGT in the germline V gene. This CDR3 has 14 amino acids. The CDR3 nucleotides read TGTGCCAGCAGTAACCGACAGGGTGACTATGGCTACACCTTC. Translation: CASSNRQGDYGYTF.

A few counts support this clonotype. The chain has TRBV12-3 or TRBV12-4 and TRBJ2-5, with 8 bases aligning to TRBD2. This CDR3 has 14 residues. The V and J ends lost 11 bases and 1 base, in that order; junction bases with no gene match: 9. The CDR3 nucleotides are TGTGCCTCCACCGCGGGGACTAGCCAAGAGACCCAGTACTTC. This codes for CASTAGTSQETQYF.

This clonotype was counted between two and nine times. J is TRBJ2-2 and V is TRBV7-2; D uncertain. Germline loops: CDR1 SGHTA, CDR2 FQGNSA. The CDR3 covers 15 residues. Trimming stripped 5 bases from V and 6 bases from J, with 16 bases between. CDR3 in amino acids: CASSRKDAPPGELFF. Here the CDR3 DNA reads TGTGCCAGCAGCCGCAAAGACGCCCCCCCCGGGGAGCTGTTTTTT. The full variable domain, its missing parts supplied by reference TRBV7-2 and TRBJ2-2, is GAGVSQSPSNKVTEKGKDVELRCDPISGHTALYWYRQSLGQGLEFLIYFQGNSAPDKSGLPSDRFSAERTGGSVSTLTIQRTQQEDSAVYLCASSRKDAPPGELFFGEGSRLTVL.

V is TRBV7-2 and J is TRBJ1-1, with D perhaps matching TRBD1 (5 bases). V dropped 5 bases and J dropped 4 bases, with 17 bases sitting between them. The CDR3 has 15 amino acids. Germline CDR1 SGHTA, CDR2 FQGNSA. The CDR3 nucleotides are TGTGCCAGCAGCGACCTCCCACGGGGGAGCACTGAAGCTTTCTTT. Protein product: CASSDLPRGSTEAFF.

The J gene is TRBJ1-2, the V gene TRBV28, with D unresolved. The V end lost 6 bases, the J end lost 4 bases, and 30 bases lay between the germline ends. The germline V gene encodes CDR1 MDHEN and CDR2 SYDVKM. This CDR3 has 19 residues. CDR3 amino acids: CASSIGSLSWLGGVYGYTF. As DNA, the CDR3 is TGTGCCAGCAGCATCGGGTCCTTGAGTTGGCTTGGCGGTGTCTATGGCTACACCTTC.

There are a few counts of this clonotype. This chain connects TRBV6-6 to TRBJ2-2; 7 bases agree with TRBD2. The CDR3 runs 13 residues. CDR1 is MNHNY, CDR2 SVGAGI, per germline (reference sequence). V trimming: 11 bases; J trimming: 6 bases; junction bases outside the gene matches: 9. The CDR3 loop is CAGGRAYPGELFF. CDR3 sequence (DNA): TGTGCCGGGGGGAGGGCCTATCCCGGGGAGCTGTTTTTT.

This clonotype was recorded many times. The chain links TRBV18 to TRBJ2-1; D unclear. The CDR3 contains 15 residues. The V end lost 1 base, the J end lost 5 bases, and 12 bases lay between the germline ends. The germline V gene has CDR1 KGHSH and CDR2 LQKENI. The CDR3 reads CASSPRPGGNNEQFF. CDR3 in DNA: TGTGCCAGCTCACCACGGCCAGGTGGAAACAATGAGCAGTTCTTC.

This clonotype was observed a few times. The genes are TRBV7-2 and TRBJ2-2; TRBD1 matches at 7 bases. This CDR3 region has 16 residues. CDR1 and CDR2 (germline): SGHTA, FQGNSA. With 2 bases clipped from V and 0 bases from J, the junction kept 3 bases outside the gene matches. The chain's CDR3 is CASSLSTGTNTGELFF. The CDR3 DNA reads as TGTGCCAGCAGCTTATCGACAGGGACGAACACCGGGGAGCTGTTTTTT.